The clone carrying this T cell receptor beta chain has only a few counts. The data were taken from a study of patients and donors after allogeneic stem cell transplantation. V lost 7 bases to trimming and J lost 7 bases; unmatched junction nucleotides: 11. CDR1 is MNHEY, CDR2 SVGAGI, per germline. The CDR3 loop spans 15 amino acids. TCRdb called the RT-PCR reads again in MiXCR, with one record for every CDR3 protein. The sample carries some 150,000 distinct CDR3 sequences, about a third recorded once. Sequencing input: blood, either unsorted or a sorted T cell fraction (not recorded which). The genes are TRBV6-5 and TRBJ1-5, with TRBD1 matching 9 bases. The sequence was obtained from a human donor who was either an allogeneic HSCT recipient or a stem cell or donor lymphocyte infusion donor (not recorded which). It is not recorded whose cells these are; they may come from a transplant donor. Here the CDR3 DNA reads TGTGCCAGCAAAGGACAGGGGATTTCGGAACAGCCCCAGCATTTT. Protein sequence: CASKGQGISEQPQHF.